This T cell receptor beta chain came from a study of shared clonotypes between healthy human individuals. Study summary: Researchers assigned three CD4 naive, three CD4 memory, two CD8 naive and one CD8 memory plate to each donor.

About this clone: Its antigen is unknown.

The protocol was immunoSEQ multiplex PCR, while the TCRdb copy is restricted to in-frame clones and leaves out a portion. Of 2,500,000 or so clones listed, around 92% are singletons. Study findings and constraints: The rarefaction results pointed to incomplete sorted-subset sequencing despite large depth.

V lost 3 bases and J 5 bases, leaving 10 bases between the germline ends. Germline-derived CDR1 and CDR2 are SGHNT and YENEEA. This CDR3 region has 13 residues. The J gene is TRBJ1-1, the V gene TRBV11-3, with D perhaps matching TRBD1 (5 bases). The source material was naive CD4+ T cells from PBMCs. Subset described: CD45RA+ positively selected. The TCR sequence derives from a young man in good health. Some clones in this sample may be carry-over from other donors' samples. CDR3 amino acids: CASSLTEDTEAFF. The CDR3 DNA follows: TGTGCCAGCAGCTTGACAGAGGATACTGAAGCTTTCTTT.